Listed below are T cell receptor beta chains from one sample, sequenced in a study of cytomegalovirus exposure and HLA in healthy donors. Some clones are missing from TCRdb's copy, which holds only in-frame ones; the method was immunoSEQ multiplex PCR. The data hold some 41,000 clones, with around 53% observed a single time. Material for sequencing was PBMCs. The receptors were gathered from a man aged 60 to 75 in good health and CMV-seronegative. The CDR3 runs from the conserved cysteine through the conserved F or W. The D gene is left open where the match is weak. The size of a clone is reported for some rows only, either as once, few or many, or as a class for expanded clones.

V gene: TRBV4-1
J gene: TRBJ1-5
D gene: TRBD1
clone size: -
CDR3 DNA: TGCGCCAGCAGCCGGGGACAGGGGTCGGATCAGCCCCAGCATTTT
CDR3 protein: CASSRGQGSDQPQHF

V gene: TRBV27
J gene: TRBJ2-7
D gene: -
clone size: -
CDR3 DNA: TGTGCCAGCAGTTTATCGGGAGCGCCCTACGAGCAGTACTTC
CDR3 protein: CASSLSGAPYEQYF

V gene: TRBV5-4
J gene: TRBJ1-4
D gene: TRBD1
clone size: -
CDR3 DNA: TGTGCCAGCAGCTACAAGACAGTCACAGGGGTGGGTGAAAAACTGTTTTTT
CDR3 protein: CASSYKTVTGVGEKLFF

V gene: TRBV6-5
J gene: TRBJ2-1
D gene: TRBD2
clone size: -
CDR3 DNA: TGTGCCAGCAGTTACTCAGGACTAGCGGGAGGCGAGCAGTTCTTC
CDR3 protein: CASSYSGLAGGEQFF

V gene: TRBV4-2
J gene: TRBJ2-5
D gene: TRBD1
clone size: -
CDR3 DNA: TGTGCCAGCAGCCTAAGGGACAGCCGGCAAGAGACCCAGTACTTC
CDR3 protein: CASSLRDSRQETQYF

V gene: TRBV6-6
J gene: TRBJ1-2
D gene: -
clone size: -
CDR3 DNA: TGTGCCAGCAGTTACTCGATCATCGGGGGGGATGGCTACACCTTC
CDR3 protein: CASSYSIIGGDGYTF

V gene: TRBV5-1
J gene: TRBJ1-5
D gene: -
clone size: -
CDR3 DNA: TGCGCCAGCAGCCGCGACGGGGTGGATCAGCCCCAGCATTTT
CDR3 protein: CASSRDGVDQPQHF

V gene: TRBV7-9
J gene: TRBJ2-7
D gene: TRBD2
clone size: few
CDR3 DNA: TGTGCCAGCAGCTTGACTAGCGCCTCCGGGGAGCAGTACTTC
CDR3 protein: CASSLTSASGEQYF

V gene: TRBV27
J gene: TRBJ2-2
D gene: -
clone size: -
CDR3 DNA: TGTGCCAGCAGTTTCAGGCTCGGGGAGCTGTTTTTT
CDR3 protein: CASSFRLGELFF

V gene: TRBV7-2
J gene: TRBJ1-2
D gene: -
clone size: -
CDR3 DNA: TGTGCCAGCAGCTTAGAACGGGGTGGCTACACCTTC
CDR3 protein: CASSLERGGYTF

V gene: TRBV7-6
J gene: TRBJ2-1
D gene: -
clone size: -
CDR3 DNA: TGTGCCAGCAGCGTCGACCAACGGGGGCAGTTCTTC
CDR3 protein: CASSVDQRGQFF

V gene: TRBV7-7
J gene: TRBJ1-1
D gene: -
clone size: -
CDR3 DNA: TGTGCCAGCAGCTTACAGATGAACACTGAAGCTTTCTTT
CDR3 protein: CASSLQMNTEAFF

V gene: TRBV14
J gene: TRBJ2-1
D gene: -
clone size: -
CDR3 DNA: TGTGCCAGCAGCCAAGAACCGGGGAATGAGCAGTTCTTC
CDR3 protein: CASSQEPGNEQFF

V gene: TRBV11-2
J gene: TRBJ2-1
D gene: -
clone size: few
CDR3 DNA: TGTGCCAGCAGCTTAGATGGTACGAGCTCCCCCTACAATGAGCAGTTCTTC
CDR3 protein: CASSLDGTSSPYNEQFF

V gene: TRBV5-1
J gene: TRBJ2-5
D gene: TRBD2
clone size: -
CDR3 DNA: TGCGCCAGCAGCCCATCGGGGGGGGAGTGGACCCAGTACTTC
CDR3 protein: CASSPSGGEWTQYF

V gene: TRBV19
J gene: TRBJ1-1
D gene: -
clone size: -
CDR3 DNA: TGTGCCAGTAGTAGGGGGGAGAACACTGAAGCTTTCTTT
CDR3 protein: CASSRGENTEAFF

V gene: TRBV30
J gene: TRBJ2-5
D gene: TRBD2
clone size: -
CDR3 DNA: TGTGCCTGGAGTATAGCGGGAGAAGGGGGGACCCAGTACTTC
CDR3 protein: CAWSIAGEGGTQYF

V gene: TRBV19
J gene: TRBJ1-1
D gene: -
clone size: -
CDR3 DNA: TGTGCCAGTAGTATTCCCCGCGCCGGAGACCCTGAAGCTTTCTTT
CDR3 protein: CASSIPRAGDPEAFF

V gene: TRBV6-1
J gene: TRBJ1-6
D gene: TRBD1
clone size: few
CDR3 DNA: TGTGCCAGCAGCGAAGTTAACAGGGGAAATTCACCCCTCCACTTT
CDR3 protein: CASSEVNRGNSPLHF

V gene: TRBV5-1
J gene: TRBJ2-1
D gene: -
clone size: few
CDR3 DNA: TGCGCCAGCAGCCTCCTATTGAATGAGCAGTTCTTC
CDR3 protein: CASSLLLNEQFF

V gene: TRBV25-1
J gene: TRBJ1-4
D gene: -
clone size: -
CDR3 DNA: TGTGCCAGCAGTGAGACGCAAGGAGGGGAAAAACTGTTTTTT
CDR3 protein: CASSETQGGEKLFF

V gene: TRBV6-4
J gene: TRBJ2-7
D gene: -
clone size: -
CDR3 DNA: TGTGCCAGCAGTGTCCTGGCAGGCCACGAGCAGTACTTC
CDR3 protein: CASSVLAGHEQYF

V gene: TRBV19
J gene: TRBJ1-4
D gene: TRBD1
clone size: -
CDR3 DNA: TGTGCCAGTAGCCGGGACAGAAATAATGAAAAACTGTTTTTT
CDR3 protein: CASSRDRNNEKLFF

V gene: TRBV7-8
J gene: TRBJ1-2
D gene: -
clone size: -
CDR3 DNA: TGTGCCAGCAGCTTAGCGCGGGGGGACTACACCTTC
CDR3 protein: CASSLARGDYTF

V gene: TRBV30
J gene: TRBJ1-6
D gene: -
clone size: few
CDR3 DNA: TGTGCCTCGGGCGGGTCTCGTAATTCACCCCTCCACTTT
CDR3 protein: CASGGSRNSPLHF

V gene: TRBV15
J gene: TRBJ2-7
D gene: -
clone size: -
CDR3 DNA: TGTGCCACCAGCAGTATGGACGGCCAGACAGGCGAGCAGTACTTC
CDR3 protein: CATSSMDGQTGEQYF

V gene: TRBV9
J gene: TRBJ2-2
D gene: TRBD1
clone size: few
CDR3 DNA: TGTGCCAGCAGCGAGGGGACAGCGGAGACCGGGGAGCTGTTTTTT
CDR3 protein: CASSEGTAETGELFF

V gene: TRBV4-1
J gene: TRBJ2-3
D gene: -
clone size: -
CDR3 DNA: TGCGCCAGCAAAGGTACCGGGATCGGGGTCCCAGATACGCAGTATTTT
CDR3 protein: CASKGTGIGVPDTQYF

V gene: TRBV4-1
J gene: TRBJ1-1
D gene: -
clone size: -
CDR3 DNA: TGCGCCAGCAGCCAAGATCGGGAGAGGGTGGCTTTCTTT
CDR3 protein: CASSQDRERVAFF

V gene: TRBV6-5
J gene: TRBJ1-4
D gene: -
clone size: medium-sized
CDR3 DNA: TGTGCCAGCACCCCGGCGGGGGGACATGAAAAACTGTTTTTT
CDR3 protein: CASTPAGGHEKLFF

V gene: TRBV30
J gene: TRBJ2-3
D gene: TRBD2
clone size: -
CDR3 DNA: TGTGCCTGGGCGGGACTAGCCCCCGGCACGCAGTATTTT
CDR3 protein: CAWAGLAPGTQYF

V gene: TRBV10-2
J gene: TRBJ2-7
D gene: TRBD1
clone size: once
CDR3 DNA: TGCGCCAGCAGTGGGGCGGACAGGGGTAGGCCCTACGAGCAGTACTTC
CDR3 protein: CASSGADRGRPYEQYF

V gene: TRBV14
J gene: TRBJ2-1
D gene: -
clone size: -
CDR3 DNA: TGTGCCAGCAGCCACCAGCGGGTTAGGGTTTACAATGAGCAGTTCTTC
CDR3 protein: CASSHQRVRVYNEQFF

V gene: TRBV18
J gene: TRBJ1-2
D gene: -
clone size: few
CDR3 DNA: TGTGCCAGCTCACCACCGGAGAACAAGGAGGATGGCTACACCTTC
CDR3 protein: CASSPPENKEDGYTF

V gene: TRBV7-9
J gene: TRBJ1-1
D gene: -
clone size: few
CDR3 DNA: TGTGCCAGCAGCTTAAGTGGAGGAAGGCCCACTGAAGCTTTCTTT
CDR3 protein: CASSLSGGRPTEAFF

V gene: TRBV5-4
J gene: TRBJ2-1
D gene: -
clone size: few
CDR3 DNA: TGTGCCAGCAGCTTGACGGGAGCAAGCAATGAGCAGTTCTTC
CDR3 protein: CASSLTGASNEQFF

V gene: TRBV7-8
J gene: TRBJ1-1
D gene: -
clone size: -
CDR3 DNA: TGTGCCAGCAGCCAAGGGGGGAACACTGAAGCTTTCTTT
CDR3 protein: CASSQGGNTEAFF

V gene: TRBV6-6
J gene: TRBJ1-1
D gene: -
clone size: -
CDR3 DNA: TGTGCCAGCAGTTACTCAGGGGGGGGATCCACTGAAGCTTTCTTT
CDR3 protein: CASSYSGGGSTEAFF

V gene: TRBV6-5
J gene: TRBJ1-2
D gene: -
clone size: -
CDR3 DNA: TGTGCCAGCAGCCCCGGTACAGGCCCTAACTATGGCTACACCTTC
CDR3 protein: CASSPGTGPNYGYTF

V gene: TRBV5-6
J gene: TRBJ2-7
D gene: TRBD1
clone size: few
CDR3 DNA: TGTGCCAGCAGCGCAATGTGGGTACCGGGACAGACCGAGCAGTACTTC
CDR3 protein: CASSAMWVPGQTEQYF

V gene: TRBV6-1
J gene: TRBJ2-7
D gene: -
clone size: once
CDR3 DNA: TGTGCCAGCAGTGAACAGGCCCTCTACGAGCAGTACTTC
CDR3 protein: CASSEQALYEQYF

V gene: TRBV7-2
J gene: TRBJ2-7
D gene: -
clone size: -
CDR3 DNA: TGTGCCAGCAGCCTCGGACTCCGGGACGAGCAGTACTTC
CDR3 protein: CASSLGLRDEQYF

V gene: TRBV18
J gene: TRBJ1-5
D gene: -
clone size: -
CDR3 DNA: TGTGCCAGCTCCACACTTGAACGGGGGCAGCCCCAGCATTTT
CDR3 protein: CASSTLERGQPQHF

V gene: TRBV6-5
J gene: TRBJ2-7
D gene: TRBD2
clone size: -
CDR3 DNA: TGCGCCAGCAGTTACAGGACTAGCGGGACTTTAAACGAGCAGTACTTC
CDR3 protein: CASSYRTSGTLNEQYF

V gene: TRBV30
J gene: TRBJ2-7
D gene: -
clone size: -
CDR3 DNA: TGTGCCTGGAAGAGGAGCGGGTCAGAGCAGTACTTC
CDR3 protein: CAWKRSGSEQYF

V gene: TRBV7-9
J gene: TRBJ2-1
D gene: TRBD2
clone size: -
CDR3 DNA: TGTGCCAGCAGCACGAGACTAGCGGGCTCTAGCTCCTACAATGAGCAGTTCTTC
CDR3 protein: CASSTRLAGSSSYNEQFF

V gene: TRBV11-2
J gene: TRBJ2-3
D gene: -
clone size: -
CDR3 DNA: TGTGCCAGCAGCTTGGACTCCCTGGGCACAGATACGCAGTATTTT
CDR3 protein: CASSLDSLGTDTQYF

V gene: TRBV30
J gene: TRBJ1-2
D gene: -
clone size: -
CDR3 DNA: TGTGCCTGGAGATCCCCAGAGGCACCGAAGGGCTACACCTTC
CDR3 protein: CAWRSPEAPKGYTF

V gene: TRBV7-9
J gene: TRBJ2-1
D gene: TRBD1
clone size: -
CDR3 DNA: TGTGCCAGCAGCGCAGGGGGTGGGGGCAGGTTCTTC
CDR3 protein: CASSAGGGGRFF

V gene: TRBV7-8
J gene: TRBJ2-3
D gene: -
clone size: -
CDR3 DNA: TGTGCCAGCAGCTTAGAGCTTAAACGGGGCACAGATACGCAGTATTTT
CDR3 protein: CASSLELKRGTDTQYF

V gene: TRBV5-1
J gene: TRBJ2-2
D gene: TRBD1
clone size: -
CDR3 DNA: TGCGCCAGCAGCAAGCCGGGACAGGGTACCGGGGAGCTGTTTTTT
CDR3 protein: CASSKPGQGTGELFF

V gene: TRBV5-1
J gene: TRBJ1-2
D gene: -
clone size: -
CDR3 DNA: TGCGCCAGCCGGGGGGCCGGGGGCTACACCTTC
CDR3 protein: CASRGAGGYTF

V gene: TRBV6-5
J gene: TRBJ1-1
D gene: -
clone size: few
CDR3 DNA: TGTGCCGCTCGAGGGGGGGAGGAGGGGAACACTGAAGCTTTCTTT
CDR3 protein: CAARGGEEGNTEAFF

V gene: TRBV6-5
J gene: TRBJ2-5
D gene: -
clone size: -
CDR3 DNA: TGTGCCAGCAGTGAAGCGGTTCCGGTTTACTTC
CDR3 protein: CASSEAVPVYF

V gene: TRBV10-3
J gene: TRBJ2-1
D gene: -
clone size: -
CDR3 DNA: TGTGCCATCAGTGACACCCACGGGAGTAACGATGAGCAGTTCTTC
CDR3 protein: CAISDTHGSNDEQFF

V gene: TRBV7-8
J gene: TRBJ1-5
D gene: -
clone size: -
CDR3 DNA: TGTGCCAGCAGCTTAGTTCCAGGGGCCCCCGACCAGCCCCAGCATTTT
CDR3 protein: CASSLVPGAPDQPQHF

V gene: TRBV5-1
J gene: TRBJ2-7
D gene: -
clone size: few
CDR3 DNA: TGCGCCAGCAGCCCTAGGGGGGAGGGGGGGATCGAGCAGTACTTC
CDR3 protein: CASSPRGEGGIEQYF

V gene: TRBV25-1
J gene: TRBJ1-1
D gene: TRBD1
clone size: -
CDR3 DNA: TGTGCCAGCAGTCACAGGGGAACCAACACTGAAGCTTTCTTT
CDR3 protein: CASSHRGTNTEAFF